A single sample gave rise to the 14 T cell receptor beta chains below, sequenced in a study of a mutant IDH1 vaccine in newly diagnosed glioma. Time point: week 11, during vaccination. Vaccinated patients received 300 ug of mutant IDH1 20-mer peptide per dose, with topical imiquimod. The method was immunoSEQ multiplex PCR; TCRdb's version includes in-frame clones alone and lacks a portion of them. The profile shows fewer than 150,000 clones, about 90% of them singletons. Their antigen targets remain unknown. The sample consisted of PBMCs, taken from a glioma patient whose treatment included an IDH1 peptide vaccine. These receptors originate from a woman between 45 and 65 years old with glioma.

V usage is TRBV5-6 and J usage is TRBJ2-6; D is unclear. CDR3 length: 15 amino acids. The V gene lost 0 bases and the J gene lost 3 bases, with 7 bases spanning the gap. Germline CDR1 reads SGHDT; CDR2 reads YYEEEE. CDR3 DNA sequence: TGTGCCAGCAGCTTGGCTCTCCGTGGGGCCAACGTCCTGACTTTC. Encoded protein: CASSLALRGANVLTF.

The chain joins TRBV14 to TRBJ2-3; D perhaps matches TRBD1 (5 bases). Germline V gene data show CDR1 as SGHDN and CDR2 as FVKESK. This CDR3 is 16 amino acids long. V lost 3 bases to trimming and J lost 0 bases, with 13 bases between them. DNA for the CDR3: TGTGCCAGCAGCCAGGTGACAGTAACTAGCACAGATACGCAGTATTTT. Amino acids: CASSQVTVTSTDTQYF.

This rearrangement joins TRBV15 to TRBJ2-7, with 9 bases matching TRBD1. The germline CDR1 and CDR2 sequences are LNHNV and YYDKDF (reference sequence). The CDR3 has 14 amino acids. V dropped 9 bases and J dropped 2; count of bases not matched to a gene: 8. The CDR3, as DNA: TGTGCCACTACCCGGGACAGGGCCACCTACGAGCAGTACTTC. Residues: CATTRDRATYEQYF.

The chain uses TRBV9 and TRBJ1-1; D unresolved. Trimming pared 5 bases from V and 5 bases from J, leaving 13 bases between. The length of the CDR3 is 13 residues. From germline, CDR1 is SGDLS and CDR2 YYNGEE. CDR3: CASSLYLGTEAFF. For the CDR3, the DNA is TGTGCCAGCAGTCTCTATCTGGGGACTGAAGCTTTCTTT. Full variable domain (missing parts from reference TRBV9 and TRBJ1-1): DSGVTQTPKHLITATGQRVTLRCSPRSGDLSVYWYQQSLDQGLQFLIQYYNGEERAKGNILERFSAQQFPDLHSELNLSSLELGDSALYFCASSLYLGTEAFFGQGTRLTVV.

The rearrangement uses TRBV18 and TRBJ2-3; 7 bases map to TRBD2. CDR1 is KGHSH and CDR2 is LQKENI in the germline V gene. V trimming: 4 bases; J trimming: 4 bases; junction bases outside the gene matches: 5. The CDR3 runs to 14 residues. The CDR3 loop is CASSRGRGPDTQYF. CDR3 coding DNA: TGTGCCAGCTCACGAGGGAGGGGCCCAGATACGCAGTATTTT.

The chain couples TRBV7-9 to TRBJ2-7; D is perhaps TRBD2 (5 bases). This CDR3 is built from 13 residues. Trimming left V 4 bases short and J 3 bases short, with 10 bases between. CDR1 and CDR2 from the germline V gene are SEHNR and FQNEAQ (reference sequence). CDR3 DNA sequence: TGTGCCAGCAGCTCCGGACGGGACTACGAGCAGTACTTC. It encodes CASSSGRDYEQYF.

DNA for the CDR3: TGTGCCTGGACCCCCCCTCCCGCTAATGAAAAACTGTTTTTT. This translates into CAWTPPPANEKLFF. This chain joins TRBV30 and TRBJ1-4; D not certain. The germline V gene has CDR1 GTSNPN and CDR2 SVGIG (reference sequence). The V end lost 4 bases, the J end lost 3 bases, and 12 bases lay between the germline ends. The length of the CDR3 is 14 residues.

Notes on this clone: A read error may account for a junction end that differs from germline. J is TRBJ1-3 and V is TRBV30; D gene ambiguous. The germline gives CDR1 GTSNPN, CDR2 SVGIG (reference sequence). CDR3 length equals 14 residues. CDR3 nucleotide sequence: TGTACCTGGAGACGGCCGCCGTCTGGAAACACCATATATTTT. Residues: CTWRRPPSGNTIYF.

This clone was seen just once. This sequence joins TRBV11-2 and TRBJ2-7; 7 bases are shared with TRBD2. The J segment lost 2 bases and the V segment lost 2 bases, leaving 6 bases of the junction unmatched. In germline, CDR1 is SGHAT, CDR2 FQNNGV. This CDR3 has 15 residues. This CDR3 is CASSLYGRTPYEQYF. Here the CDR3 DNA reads TGTGCCAGCAGCTTATACGGGAGGACTCCCTACGAGCAGTACTTC.

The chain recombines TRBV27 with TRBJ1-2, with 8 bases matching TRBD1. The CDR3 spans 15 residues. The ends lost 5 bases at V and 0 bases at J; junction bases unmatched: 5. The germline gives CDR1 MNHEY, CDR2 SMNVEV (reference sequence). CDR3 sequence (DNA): TGTGCCAGCAGTCCTCGGACAGGGCCTAACTATGGCTACACCTTC. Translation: CASSPRTGPNYGYTF.

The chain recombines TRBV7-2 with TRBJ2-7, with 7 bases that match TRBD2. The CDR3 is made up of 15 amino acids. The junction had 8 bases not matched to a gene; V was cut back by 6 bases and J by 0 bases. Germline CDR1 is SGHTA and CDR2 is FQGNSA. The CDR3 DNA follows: TGTGCCAGCAGTTATTCAGCGGGGCACTCCTACGAGCAGTACTTC. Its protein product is CASSYSAGHSYEQYF. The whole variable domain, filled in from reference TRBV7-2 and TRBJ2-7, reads GAGVSQSPSNKVTEKGKDVELRCDPISGHTALYWYRQSLGQGLEFLIYFQGNSAPDKSGLPSDRFSAERTGGSVSTLTIQRTQQEDSAVYLCASSYSAGHSYEQYFGPGTRLTVT.

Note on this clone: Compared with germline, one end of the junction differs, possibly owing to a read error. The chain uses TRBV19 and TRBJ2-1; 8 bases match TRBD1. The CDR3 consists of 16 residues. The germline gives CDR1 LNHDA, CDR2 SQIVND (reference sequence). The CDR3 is CASSLDRGVYYNEQFF. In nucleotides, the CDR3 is TGTGCCAGTAGTCTAGACAGGGGTGTATACTACAATGAGCAGTTCTTC.

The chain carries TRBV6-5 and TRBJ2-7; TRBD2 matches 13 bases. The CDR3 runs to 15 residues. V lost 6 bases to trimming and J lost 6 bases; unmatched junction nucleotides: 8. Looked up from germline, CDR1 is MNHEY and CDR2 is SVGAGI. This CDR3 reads CASSRGLAGDGEQYF. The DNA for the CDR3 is TGTGCCAGCAGCCGCGGACTAGCGGGAGATGGCGAGCAGTACTTC.

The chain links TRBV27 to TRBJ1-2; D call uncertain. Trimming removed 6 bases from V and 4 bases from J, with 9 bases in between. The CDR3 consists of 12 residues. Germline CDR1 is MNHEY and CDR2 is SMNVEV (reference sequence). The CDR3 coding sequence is TGTGCCAGCAGGGACGGAGCCTATGGCTACACCTTC. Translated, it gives CASRDGAYGYTF.